Presented here are 8 T cell receptor beta chains from one specimen sequenced in a study of cytomegalovirus exposure and HLA in healthy donors. TCRdb's table, derived via immunoSEQ multiplex PCR, lists solely in-frame clones and lacks some. The table has approximately 140,000 clones, approximately 84% seen once. Sequencing was done on a sample of PBMCs. These receptors all come from a woman aged 30 to 39 in good health and CMV-seronegative.

This clone was seen a single time. The J gene is TRBJ1-1, the V gene TRBV18; weak D call: TRBD1 (6 bases). Trimming removed 0 bases at V and 2 bases at J, with 13 bases between. Germline V CDR1 and CDR2: KGHSH, LQKENI. The CDR3 is 16 residues long. The CDR3 spells CASSPPGGLGNTEAFF. In DNA, the CDR3 is TGTGCCAGCTCACCACCAGGGGGATTGGGTAACACTGAAGCTTTCTTT.

The chain is built from TRBV5-4 and TRBJ2-3, with 14 bases identical to TRBD2. CDR3 length: 17 residues. V dropped 2 bases and J dropped 4; count of bases not matched to a gene: 6. Looked up from germline, CDR1 is SGHNT and CDR2 is YYREEE (reference sequence). This CDR3 reads CASSFRLAGGRADTQYF. The CDR3 DNA sequence: TGTGCCAGCAGCTTCAGACTAGCGGGGGGGCGGGCAGATACGCAGTATTTT.

DNA for the CDR3: TGTGCCAGTAGTATAGCGGAGACCACGAACGAGCAGTACTTC. Protein sequence: CASSIAETTNEQYF. The chain links TRBV19 to TRBJ2-7; D ambiguous. With 1 base removed from V and 5 bases from J, the gap between germline ends came to 12 bases. The CDR3 runs to 14 residues. Germline-derived CDR1 and CDR2 are LNHDA and SQIVND (reference sequence).

V and J are TRBV5-1 and TRBJ2-2, with a possible D match to TRBD1 (6 bases). This CDR3 is 14 amino acids long. In germline, CDR1 is SGHRS, CDR2 YFSETQ. Trimming shortened V by 5 bases and J by 5 bases, and 13 bases separated the two germline ends. In DNA form, the CDR3 reads TGCGCCAGCAGGCTTCTTACAGGGACCGGGGAGCTGTTTTTT. The encoded protein is CASRLLTGTGELFF.

V and J are TRBV19 and TRBJ1-1; D unresolved. The germline CDR1 and CDR2 sequences are LNHDA and SQIVND (reference sequence). This CDR3 is built from 17 residues. The ends were cut back, 4 bases at V and 0 bases at J, with 18 bases in the middle. CDR3 residues: CASSTPRGVSLNTEAFF. Written as DNA, the CDR3 is TGTGCCAGTAGTACCCCCCGGGGAGTAAGCTTGAACACTGAAGCTTTCTTT.

The chain combines TRBV27 with TRBJ2-7, with D possibly matching TRBD1 (5 bases). Deletions cut 5 bases from V and 1 base from J, with 15 bases between. This CDR3 contains 15 residues. From germline, CDR1 is MNHEY and CDR2 SMNVEV (reference sequence). CDR3 bases: TGTGCCAGCAGTACCATAGGGGCAGAATCCTACGAGCAGTACTTC. The encoded protein is CASSTIGAESYEQYF.

CDR3 residues: CASSQQGVVTDTQYF. The CDR3 nucleotides read TGTGCCAGCAGTCAACAGGGGGTAGTCACAGATACGCAGTATTTT. This chain links TRBV6-6 with TRBJ2-3; 8 nucleotides agree with TRBD1. The CDR3 contains 15 residues. The germline gives CDR1 MNHNY, CDR2 SVGAGI (reference sequence). Germline trimming cut 5 bases from V and 2 bases from J; bases unmatched to any gene: 6.

This chain links TRBV9 with TRBJ2-5, with 7 bases aligning to TRBD2. This CDR3 contains 16 residues. V lost 3 bases to trimming and J lost 2 bases; unmatched junction nucleotides: 10. Per germline, CDR1 SGDLS and CDR2 YYNGEE. CDR3 sequence reads: CASSAPGAGAQETQYF. The CDR3 DNA reads as TGTGCCAGCAGCGCCCCTGGCGCGGGAGCTCAAGAGACCCAGTACTTC.